The subject of this entry is one TCR beta chain. Its specificity is unknown. V lost 4 bases and J lost 4, with 17 bases in between. The germline V gene has CDR1 SGHRS and CDR2 YFSETQ. This CDR3 is built from 15 residues. The assay was immunoSEQ multiplex PCR, and TCRdb's table has in-frame clones only and misses some. The top ten clones hold about 5.8% of a sample with 20,000 to 25,000 clones, roughly three fifths of them seen once. This sample was taken from a study of tumor-infiltrating lymphocytes in localized non-small cell lung cancer. Broader study findings: Technical variation could not be separated from intratumor heterogeneity here.

The sequenced material came from lung tumor tissue. The source is a human donor with non-small cell lung cancer. The chain couples TRBV5-1 to TRBJ1-1, with D perhaps TRBD1 (5 bases). The CDR3 loop reads CASSPEGGEGTEAFF. DNA for the CDR3: TGCGCCAGCAGCCCAGAAGGAGGGGAGGGCACTGAAGCTTTCTTT.